The rows below give T cell receptor beta chains drawn from one sample of a study of blood T cell repertoires in COVID-19. Clones were read by immunoSEQ multiplex PCR, and TCRdb kept only the in-frame ones, dropping some. Of 200,000 or so clones listed, under 85% were seen once; the top ten hold roughly 1.8%. Sequencing input: PBMCs or T cells enriched from blood (not recorded which). Every receptor here comes from a man aged 60-69 years who had recovered from COVID-19. The CDR3 runs from the conserved cysteine through the conserved F or W. The order of the fields is V gene, J gene, D gene, clone size, CDR3 DNA, CDR3 protein. D genes are given only for firm matches. Clone size appears in some rows only: once, few, many, or a class for an expanded clone.

V: TRBV5-1; J: TRBJ2-7; D: TRBD1; size: -; DNA: TGCGCCAGCAGCTTGGCTTTAAGGAGACAGGGAACCACCTACGAGCAGTACTTC; CDR3: CASSLALRRQGTTYEQYF
V: TRBV18; J: TRBJ2-7; D: -; size: -; DNA: TGTGCCAGCTCACCACAGCCGGACAGATTCTACGAGCAGTACTTC; CDR3: CASSPQPDRFYEQYF
V: TRBV7-2; J: TRBJ2-7; D: -; size: -; DNA: TGTGCCAGCAGCTTAGTTCAGGGGGGACAGATGGAGCAGTACTTC; CDR3: CASSLVQGGQMEQYF
V: TRBV10-3; J: TRBJ2-7; D: TRBD1; size: -; DNA: TGTGCCATCAGAGCGAGGGACAGCAGTGGAGAGCAGTACTTC; CDR3: CAIRARDSSGEQYF
V: TRBV7-3; J: TRBJ2-2; D: -; size: -; DNA: TGTGCCAGCAGCTTCCTTACCGGGGAGCTGTTTTTT; CDR3: CASSFLTGELFF
V: TRBV7-9; J: TRBJ2-5; D: -; size: few; DNA: TGTGCCAGCAGCGGTCTAGTACAAGAGACCCAGTACTTC; CDR3: CASSGLVQETQYF
V: TRBV6-5; J: TRBJ1-3; D: -; size: -; DNA: TGTGCCAGCAAAGTCGGGAGAGGGTTCGGAAACACCATATATTTT; CDR3: CASKVGRGFGNTIYF
V: TRBV5-4; J: TRBJ2-2; D: -; size: -; DNA: TGTGCCAGCAGCCCTGCCTGGACTGGCGGGGAGCTGTTTTTT; CDR3: CASSPAWTGGELFF
V: TRBV7-9; J: TRBJ2-7; D: -; size: -; DNA: TGTGCCAGCAGCCCCCTGTGGGGAGCCGAGCAGTACTTC; CDR3: CASSPLWGAEQYF
V: TRBV7-2; J: TRBJ2-5; D: TRBD2; size: -; DNA: TGTGCCAGCAGCTTAACTAGCGGGGGGGCGGAGACCCAGTACTTC; CDR3: CASSLTSGGAETQYF
V: TRBV3-1/TRBV3-2; J: TRBJ1-4; D: -; size: -; DNA: TGTGCCAGCAGCCCCGGACAGCTTAATGAAAAACTGTTTTTT; CDR3: CASSPGQLNEKLFF
V: TRBV19; J: TRBJ1-5; D: -; size: once; DNA: TGTGCCAGTAGTACGCCCCCACAGGAGTATAGCAATCAGCCCCAGCATTTT; CDR3: CASSTPPQEYSNQPQHF
V: TRBV6-5; J: TRBJ2-7; D: -; size: -; DNA: TGTGCCAGCAGTTACTCTAGTCTGGGGGGCGAGCAGTACTTC; CDR3: CASSYSSLGGEQYF
V: TRBV6-5; J: TRBJ2-5; D: -; size: -; DNA: TGTGCCAGCAGTAACACTAGGGCAGAGACCCAGTACTTC; CDR3: CASSNTRAETQYF
V: TRBV19; J: TRBJ2-5; D: TRBD2; size: -; DNA: TGTGCCAGTAGTATGGGAAGCGGGGGGAGGGAGACCCAGTACTTC; CDR3: CASSMGSGGRETQYF
V: TRBV4-3; J: TRBJ2-7; D: -; size: -; DNA: TGCGCCAGCAGCCAAGATGGAGGCTACGAGCAGTACTTC; CDR3: CASSQDGGYEQYF
V: TRBV6-5; J: TRBJ2-7; D: -; size: -; DNA: TGTGCCAGCAGTTACATCGGCGGTTCTAACTCCTACGAGCAGTACTTC; CDR3: CASSYIGGSNSYEQYF
V: TRBV5-8; J: TRBJ1-5; D: -; size: few; DNA: TGTGCCAGCAGCCGCAGGGGCAGCAATCAGCCCCAGCATTTT; CDR3: CASSRRGSNQPQHF
V: TRBV7-8; J: TRBJ1-6; D: -; size: -; DNA: TGTGCCAGCAGCGTTCAGGGGCGAGTCAACTCACCCCTCCACTTT; CDR3: CASSVQGRVNSPLHF
V: TRBV10-3; J: TRBJ1-6; D: -; size: -; DNA: TGTGCCATCAGTGAGTCGTATGGTGCAGGTTCACCCCTCCACTTT; CDR3: CAISESYGAGSPLHF
V: TRBV6-1; J: TRBJ1-5; D: -; size: -; DNA: TGTGCCAGCAGTGAAGGTGGCAGGGGTCGTCATAGCAATCAGCCCCAGCATTTT; CDR3: CASSEGGRGRHSNQPQHF
V: TRBV11-2; J: TRBJ1-1; D: TRBD1; size: once; DNA: TGTGCCAGCAGCCCAGAGACAGGGCTAATGAACACTGAAGCTTTCTTT; CDR3: CASSPETGLMNTEAFF
V: TRBV7-9; J: TRBJ1-2; D: -; size: -; DNA: TGTGCCAGCAGCGGAGAGATAGGGACTATCTATGGCTACACCTTC; CDR3: CASSGEIGTIYGYTF